The text below deals with one T cell receptor (beta chain). Its antigen is unidentified. Generated by immunoSEQ multiplex PCR, the TCRdb table keeps only in-frame clones and is missing some. The sample contains roughly 390,000 clones, roughly nine tenths of which appear only once. This record belongs to a study of Ad26.COV2.S vaccination and SARS-CoV-2 variants. Study background: Of the COV1001 trial arms, the Ad26.COV2.S arm included the donor. Administration of Ad26.COV2.S was intramuscular, either once or twice 56 days apart.

Specified treatment: 19 received Ad26.COV2.S at low or high dose, single or two shots; roughly five received placebo; per-sample allocation not given. Sampling occurred on day 63 after the first vaccine or placebo injection. Wuhan-strain spike was delivered by a replication-incompetent Ad26 vector. Trimming pared 4 bases from V and 4 bases from J, leaving 16 bases between. This CDR3 spans 15 amino acids. Germline CDR1 LGHDT, CDR2 YNNKEL (reference sequence). Overall study results and limits: Total T cell responses were possibly underestimated by TCR breadth and depth analyses.

The J gene is TRBJ2-5, the V gene TRBV3-1 (or the pseudogene TRBV3-2), with D perhaps TRBD1 (5 bases). The receptor comes from a person aged 18-65 years who received the Ad26.COV2.S COVID-19 vaccine or a placebo. Here the sequenced sample was peripheral blood, taken in a trial of Ad26.COV2.S vaccine versus placebo. DNA of the CDR3: TGTGCCAGCAGCCCAGTGACAGTTGGCGCAGAGACCCAGTACTTC. This codes for CASSPVTVGAETQYF.